This TCR beta chain was documented in a study of beta chain features in type 1 diabetes. As for the study in general: Taken together, all samples contributed more than 90,000,000 examined sorted cells. Findings and limits, study-wide: Cells with high TCR expression could be over-represented by cDNA sequencing.

This clone appeared a few times. Its antigen is undetermined. Of the isolated RNA, all was reverse transcribed, and so the sequenced material was expressed TCRB transcripts. For naive, central memory and regulatory T cell samples, reads averaged around 3.8 million. Sequencing used immunoSEQ multiplex PCR; TCRdb keeps in-frame clones, though not all of them. The sample includes about half a million clones, 30% of them seen just once. CDR1 MGHDK and CDR2 SYGVNS come from the germline V gene. This CDR3 contains 14 residues. V gave up 6 bases and J gave up 9 bases; unmatched junction bases: 11. This clonotype was sampled from a man between 18 and 35 years old in good health. What was sequenced was naive CD4+ T cells from blood. The chain combines TRBV25-1 with TRBJ2-1; the match to TRBD2 covers 7 bases. CDR3 region: CASRGRANFIEQFF. The CDR3 bases are TGTGCCAGCAGGGGGAGGGCCAATTTTATTGAGCAGTTCTTC.